The 18 T cell receptor beta chains below were found in one sample sequenced in a study of T cells after yellow fever vaccination. Each CDR3 protein gets one entry after TCRdb re-called the 5' RACE reads with MiXCR. This sample has roughly 500,000 distinct CDR3 sequences, with less than 20% found just once. The sequences come from PBMCs, collected 15 days after the yellow fever booster vaccination. The receptors shown here come from a man aged 30 to 45 who received the YFV17D yellow fever vaccine.

This clonotype was recorded at least ten times. The V gene is TRBV6-2 or TRBV6-3, the J gene TRBJ1-3; no reliable D call. Germline values: CDR1 MNHEY, CDR2 SVGEGT. The CDR3 covers 12 residues. The ends were cut back, 10 bases at V and 0 bases at J, with 7 bases in the middle. The CDR3 DNA is TGTGCCACCAGGAGCTCTGGAAACACCATATATTTT. This encodes CATRSSGNTIYF.

The chain recombines TRBV7-9 with TRBJ1-4, with D uncertain. V lost 5 bases and J 5 bases, leaving 15 bases between the germline ends. Germline CDR1 SEHNR, CDR2 FQNEAQ (reference sequence). CDR3 length equals 15 residues. CDR3 residues: CASSPTTLTNEKLFF. In DNA, the CDR3 is TGTGCCAGCAGCCCTACGACTCTAACAAATGAAAAACTGTTTTTT.

The sample holds a few counts of this clonotype. The chain couples TRBV6-5 to TRBJ2-2; D is perhaps TRBD1 (5 bases). V was shortened by 0 bases and J by 5 bases, with 10 bases between the two germline ends. In germline, CDR1 is MNHEY, CDR2 SVGAGI. This CDR3 region has 15 residues. As DNA, the CDR3 is TGTGCCAGCAGTTACTCGTTTCAGGGAACCGGGGAGCTGTTTTTT. Protein sequence: CASSYSFQGTGELFF.

This chain uses TRBV11-1 with TRBJ2-1, with 16 bases lining up with TRBD2. The CDR3 loop spans 18 amino acids. After removal of 4 bases from V and 3 bases from J, the junction contained 6 bases not matched to a gene. Germline V CDR1 and CDR2: SGHAT, FQDESV (reference sequence). Written as DNA, the CDR3 is TGTGCCAGCAGCTCGGGACTAGCGGGAGGGTATTTCTACAATGAGCAGTTCTTC. Amino acid sequence: CASSSGLAGGYFYNEQFF.

The chain links TRBV7-8 to TRBJ2-5, with D possibly matching TRBD1 (7 bases). Deletions cut 5 bases from V and 5 bases from J, with 15 bases between. In germline, CDR1 is SGHVS, CDR2 FQNEAQ. The CDR3 has 14 amino acids. This CDR3 reads CASSQTGSGETQYF. The CDR3 DNA reads TGTGCCAGCAGCCAGACAGGGAGCGGGGAGACCCAGTACTTC.

The V call is TRBV20-1, the J call TRBJ2-1; the match to TRBD1 covers 8 bases. The CDR3 spans 15 residues. V was clipped by 4 bases and J by 2 bases; unmatched bases: 7. The germline V gene has CDR1 DFQATT and CDR2 SNEGSKA (reference sequence). Here the CDR3 reads CSANPTGGPYNEQFF. CDR3 sequence (DNA): TGCAGTGCTAACCCTACAGGGGGTCCCTACAATGAGCAGTTCTTC.

This clonotype was seen a handful of times. As DNA, the CDR3 is TGCGCCAGCAGTCCCTACCGCCGACGGGAGACCCAGTACTTC. It translates to CASSPYRRRETQYF. The chain carries TRBV23-1 and TRBJ2-5; D is unclear. TRBV23-1 is an ORF; its function is uncertain. This CDR3 is built from 14 residues. Trimming removed 4 bases at V and 5 bases at J, with 14 bases between.

V is TRBV7-8 and J is TRBJ2-5; weak D call: TRBD1 (8 bases). V was shortened by 5 bases and J by 3 bases, with 16 bases between the two germline ends. The CDR3 has 15 residues. Per the germline V gene, CDR1 is SGHVS and CDR2 is FQNEAQ. The CDR3 nucleotides read TGTGCCAGCAGCGGCCGGACAGGGAGGGAAGAGACCCAGTACTTC. Its translation: CASSGRTGREETQYF.

CDR3 sequence reads: CASSQQVGSGELFF. CDR3 sequence (DNA): TGTGCCAGCAGCCAACAGGTCGGGTCCGGGGAGCTGTTTTTT. The chain links TRBV5-4 to TRBJ2-2, with a weak D call TRBD1 (5 bases). The CDR3 extends over 14 amino acids. V was clipped by 4 bases and J by 6 bases, with 13 bases between them. The V gene's germline CDR1 is SGHNT and CDR2 YYREEE (reference sequence).

V and J are TRBV7-9 and TRBJ2-7, with D unresolved. The CDR3 consists of 14 residues. Trimming removed 1 base from V and 2 bases from J, with 9 bases in between. From germline, CDR1 is SEHNR and CDR2 FQNEAQ (reference sequence). In DNA form, the CDR3 reads TGTGCCAGCAGCTTAGAGCACCCAACCTACGAGCAGTACTTC. Protein product: CASSLEHPTYEQYF.

The chain links TRBV5-1 to TRBJ2-1, with 9 bases that match TRBD2. V trimming: 0 bases; J trimming: 6 bases; junction bases outside the gene matches: 7. This CDR3 comprises 16 residues. Germline-derived CDR1 and CDR2 are SGHRS and YFSETQ. In nucleotides, the CDR3 is TGCGCCAGCAGCTTGGGACTAGCGGTAGACCTCAATGAGCAGTTCTTC. It yields the protein CASSLGLAVDLNEQFF.

This clonotype was picked up a small number of times. The gene calls are TRBV29-1 and TRBJ1-1, with D unclear. CDR1 is SQVTM and CDR2 is ANQGSEA in the germline V gene. The CDR3 is made up of 14 amino acids. V lost 7 bases and J lost 6, with 21 bases in between. The CDR3 DNA sequence: TGCAGCGGTAAGGCCTTAAGCTCTAGGGCTGAAGCTTTCTTT. Protein: CSGKALSSRAEAFF.

V gene TRBV6-1 combines with J gene TRBJ1-1; D might be TRBD1 (5 bases). CDR3 length equals 13 residues. The V end lost 7 bases, the J end lost 5 bases, and 14 bases lay between the germline ends. Looked up from germline, CDR1 is MNHNS and CDR2 is SASEGT. The CDR3 loop reads CASIQGGETEAFF. The CDR3 nucleotides read TGTGCCAGCATCCAAGGAGGGGAAACTGAAGCTTTCTTT.

This clonotype came up a few times. The rearrangement links TRBV4-3 to TRBJ2-1, with 7 bases lining up with TRBD1. The germline gives CDR1 LGHNA, CDR2 YSLEER. The V gene end was trimmed by 1 base and the J gene end by 2 bases; junction bases not matched to a gene: 2. The CDR3 has 15 residues. The CDR3 nucleotides read TGCGCCAGCAGCCAAGGACAGGGTCCCTACAATGAGCAGTTCTTC. Translation gives CASSQGQGPYNEQFF.

This clonotype was recorded at least ten times. The rearrangement uses TRBV30 and TRBJ2-7; unclear D gene. Trimming took off 1 base at V and 3 bases at J, with 10 bases between the two ends. The CDR3 consists of 13 residues. CDR1 and CDR2 from the germline V gene are GTSNPN and SVGIG (reference sequence). CDR3 DNA: TGTGCCTGGAGTGGCGCAGAGAGCTACGAGCAGTACTTC. Its translation: CAWSGAESYEQYF.

This clonotype came up a few times. The CDR3 region is CASSLGLGTDTQYF. The CDR3 DNA reads TGTGCCAGCAGTTTGGGGCTGGGGACAGATACGCAGTATTTT. This chain joins TRBV12-3 or TRBV12-4 and TRBJ2-3; weak D call: TRBD1 (5 bases). The CDR3 length is 14 residues. V lost 3 bases, J lost 3 bases, and 10 bases lay in between.

This clonotype showed up just a few times. This chain connects TRBV3-1 to TRBJ2-7; 7 nucleotides align to TRBD1. This CDR3 is built from 14 residues. Germline lookup yields CDR1 LGHDT and CDR2 YNNKEL (reference sequence). J gave up 4 bases and V 3 bases, and 6 bases lay outside the gene matches. This CDR3 is CASSQSTGRYEQYF. In DNA, the CDR3 is TGTGCCAGCAGCCAGTCGACAGGGCGGTACGAGCAGTACTTC.

V gene TRBV7-9 combines with J gene TRBJ2-6, with 7 bases that match TRBD1. J lost 0 bases, V lost 8 bases, and 7 bases had no gene match. Germline V gives CDR1 SEHNR, CDR2 FQNEAQ (reference sequence). The CDR3 spans 16 residues. CDR3 residues: CASVVAGGSGANVLTF. The CDR3 DNA sequence: TGTGCCAGCGTGGTAGCAGGGGGCTCTGGGGCCAACGTCCTGACTTTC.